This T cell receptor gamma chain was recorded in a study of human gamma delta and Vdelta1 T cells. TCRdb made new clone calls on the PCR reads using CATT. The table has about 3,900 gamma-chain clones, approximately 15% seen once. Notes on the study in general: Delta One T cells were reportedly polyclonal and broadly cytotoxic against acute myeloid leukemia.

V lost 8 bases and J lost 3; bases outside the gene matches: 1. CDR3 length equals 12 residues. Remarks on this clone: Its specificity is unknown.

This sequence joins TRGV10 and TRGJP1. TRGV10 is identified as an open reading frame with a role that is uncertain. The source material was Vdelta1 gamma-delta T cells from blood grown in culture (DOT cells). The receptor's source is a human donor in good health. CDR3 coding DNA: TGTGCTGCGTGGGCCACTGGTTGGTTCAAGATATTT. Protein product: CAAWATGWFKIF.